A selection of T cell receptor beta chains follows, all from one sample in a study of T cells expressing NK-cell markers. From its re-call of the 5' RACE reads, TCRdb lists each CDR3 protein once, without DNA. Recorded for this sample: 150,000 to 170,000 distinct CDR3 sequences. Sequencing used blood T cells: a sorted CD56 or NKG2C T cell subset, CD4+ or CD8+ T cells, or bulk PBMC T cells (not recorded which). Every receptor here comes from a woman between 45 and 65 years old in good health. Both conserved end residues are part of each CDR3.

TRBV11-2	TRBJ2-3	CASSLYPGTTDTQYF
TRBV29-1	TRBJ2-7	CSVEALAGTYEQYF
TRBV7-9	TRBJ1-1	CASSQKQGPEAFF
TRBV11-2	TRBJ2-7	CASIQGEGMVEQYF
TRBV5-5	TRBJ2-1	CASRSAEPSYNEQFF
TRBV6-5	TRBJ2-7	CASAGTSLYEQYF
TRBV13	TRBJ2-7	CASSLEQGANEQYF
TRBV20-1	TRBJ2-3	CSARVGTGMYGDTQYF
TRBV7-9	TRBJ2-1	CASSFFDEQFF
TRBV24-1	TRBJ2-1	CATSDFEEEQFF